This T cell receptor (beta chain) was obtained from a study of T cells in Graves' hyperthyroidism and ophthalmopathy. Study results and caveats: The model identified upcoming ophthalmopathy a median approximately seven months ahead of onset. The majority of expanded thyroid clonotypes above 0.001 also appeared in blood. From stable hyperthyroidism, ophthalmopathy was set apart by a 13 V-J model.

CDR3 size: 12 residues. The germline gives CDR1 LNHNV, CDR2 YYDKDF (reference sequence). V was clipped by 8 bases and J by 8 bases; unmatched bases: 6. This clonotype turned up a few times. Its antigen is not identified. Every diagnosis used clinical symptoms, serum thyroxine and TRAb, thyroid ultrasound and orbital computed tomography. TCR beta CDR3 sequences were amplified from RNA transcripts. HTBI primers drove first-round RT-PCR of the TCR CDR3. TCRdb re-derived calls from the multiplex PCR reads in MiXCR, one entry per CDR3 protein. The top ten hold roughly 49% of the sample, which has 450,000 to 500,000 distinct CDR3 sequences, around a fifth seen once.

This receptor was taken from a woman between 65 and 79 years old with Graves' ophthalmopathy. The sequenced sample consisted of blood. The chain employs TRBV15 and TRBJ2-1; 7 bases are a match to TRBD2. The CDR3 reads CATQVSGDEQFF. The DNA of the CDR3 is TGTGCCACCCAGGTCAGCGGGGATGAGCAGTTCTTC.